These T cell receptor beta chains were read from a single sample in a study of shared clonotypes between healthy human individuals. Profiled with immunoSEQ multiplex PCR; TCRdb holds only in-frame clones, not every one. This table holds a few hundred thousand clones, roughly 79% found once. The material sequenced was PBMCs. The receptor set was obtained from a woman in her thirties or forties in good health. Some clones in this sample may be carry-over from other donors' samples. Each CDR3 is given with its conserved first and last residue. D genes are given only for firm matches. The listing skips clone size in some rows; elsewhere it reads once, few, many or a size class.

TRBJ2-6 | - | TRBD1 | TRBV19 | CASTPGQGTGANVLTF | TGTGCCAGTACTCCGGGACAGGGCACTGGGGCCAACGTCCTGACTTTC
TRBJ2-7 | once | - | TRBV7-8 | CASSSQRAREQYF | TGTGCCAGCAGCAGTCAAAGGGCCAGGGAGCAGTACTTC
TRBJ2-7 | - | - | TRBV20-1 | CSAEGTGEQYF | TGCAGTGCTGAGGGGACCGGCGAGCAGTACTTC
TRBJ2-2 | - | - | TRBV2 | CASTLVTGELFF | TGTGCCAGCACACTAGTTACCGGGGAGCTGTTTTTT
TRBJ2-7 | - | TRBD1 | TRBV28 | CASSHSGTGGHEQYF | TGTGCCAGCAGCCACTCCGGGACAGGGGGGCACGAGCAGTACTTC
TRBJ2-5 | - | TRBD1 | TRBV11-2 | CASSPTGQETQYF | TGTGCCAGCAGTCCGACAGGGCAAGAGACCCAGTACTTC
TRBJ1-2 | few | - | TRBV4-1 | CASSPQARGDYGYTF | TGCGCCAGCAGCCCACAGGCTCGCGGAGACTATGGCTACACCTTC
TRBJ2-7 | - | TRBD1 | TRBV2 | CASSGRQGYEQYF | TGTGCCAGCAGTGGCCGACAGGGTTACGAGCAGTACTTC
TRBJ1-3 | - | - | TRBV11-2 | CASSQGNTIYF | TGTGCCAGCAGCCAAGGAAACACCATATATTTT
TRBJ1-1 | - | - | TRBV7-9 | CASSLGINTEAFF | TGTGCCAGCAGCTTAGGTATTAACACTGAAGCTTTCTTT
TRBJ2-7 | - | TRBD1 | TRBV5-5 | CASSPVTGAYEQYF | TGTGCCAGCAGCCCGGTAACAGGGGCCTACGAGCAGTACTTC
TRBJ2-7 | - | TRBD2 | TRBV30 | CAWRSGSSYEQYF | TGTGCCTGGAGGAGCGGGAGTTCCTACGAGCAGTACTTC
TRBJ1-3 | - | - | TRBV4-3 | CASSQDAISSGNTIYF | TGCGCCAGCAGCCAAGACGCGATATCCTCTGGAAACACCATATATTTT
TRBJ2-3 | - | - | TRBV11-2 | CASSLGAHTDTQYF | TGTGCCAGCAGCTTAGGGGCCCACACAGATACGCAGTATTTT
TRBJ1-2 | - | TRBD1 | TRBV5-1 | CASSAESGGLNYGYTF | TGCGCCAGCAGCGCGGAGTCAGGGGGCCTTAACTATGGCTACACCTTC
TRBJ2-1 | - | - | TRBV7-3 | CASRENSVDEQFF | TGTGCCAGCAGGGAGAACAGCGTGGATGAGCAGTTCTTC
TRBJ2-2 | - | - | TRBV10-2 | CASSHGLTNTGELFF | TGCGCCAGCAGTCACGGACTGACGAACACCGGGGAGCTGTTTTTT
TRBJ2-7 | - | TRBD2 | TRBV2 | CASRPSGRAYEQYF | TGTGCCAGCAGACCTAGCGGGAGGGCTTACGAGCAGTACTTC
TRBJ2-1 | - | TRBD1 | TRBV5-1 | CASSSTGAYNEQFF | TGCGCCAGCAGCAGCACAGGGGCTTACAATGAGCAGTTCTTC
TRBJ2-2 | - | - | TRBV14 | CARSTGNTGELFF | TGTGCCAGGTCGACCGGGAACACCGGGGAGCTGTTTTTT
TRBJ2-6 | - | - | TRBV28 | CASSKAGANVLTF | TGTGCCAGCAGCAAGGCTGGGGCCAACGTCCTGACTTTC
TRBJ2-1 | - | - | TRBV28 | CASSLVSRNEQFF | TGTGCCAGCAGTTTAGTTAGTCGGAATGAGCAGTTCTTC
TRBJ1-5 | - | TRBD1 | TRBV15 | CATSRETGRNQPQHF | TGTGCCACCAGCAGAGAGACAGGGAGGAATCAGCCCCAGCATTTT